A single sample is the source of the 28 T cell receptor beta chains below, sequenced in a study of T cells in Graves' hyperthyroidism and ophthalmopathy. Researchers amplified the TCR beta CDR3 regions from RNA transcripts. TCR CDR3 underwent first-round RT-PCR with the HTBI primer set. TCRdb reprocessed the multiplex PCR reads with MiXCR, giving one entry per CDR3 protein. The table shows fewer than 750,000 distinct CDR3 sequences, with more than 14% occurring only once. What was sequenced was blood. The receptors shown here come from a woman in her 50s with Graves' ophthalmopathy.

The chain recombines TRBV9 with TRBJ2-3; 11 nucleotides match TRBD1. Germline lookup yields CDR1 SGDLS and CDR2 YYNGEE. V dropped 2 bases and J dropped 6; count of bases not matched to a gene: 5. CDR3 length: 15 amino acids. The DNA for the CDR3 is TGTGCCAGCAGCGTGAACGGACAGGGGGCCGATACGCAGTATTTT. It translates to CASSVNGQGADTQYF.

The V and J genes are TRBV27 and TRBJ2-4; 8 positions agree with TRBD2. The trim removed 3 bases at V and 3 bases at J, leaving 10 bases unmatched. The CDR3 extends over 17 amino acids. Germline-derived CDR1 and CDR2 are MNHEY and SMNVEV (reference sequence). CDR3 region: CASSFAPGGPGKNIQYF. CDR3 sequence (DNA): TGTGCCAGCAGTTTTGCGCCGGGAGGGCCGGGCAAAAACATTCAGTACTTC.

The CDR3 DNA sequence: TGCAGCGTTGGGGGACGGGGTTGGGGTCAGCCCCAGCATTTT. Amino acids: CSVGGRGWGQPQHF. The V call is TRBV29-1, the J call TRBJ1-5; D is perhaps TRBD1 (5 bases). The CDR3 length is 14 residues. Germline CDR1 reads SQVTM; CDR2 reads ANQGSEA. V dropped 4 bases and J dropped 6 bases, with 16 bases sitting between them.

The chain is built from TRBV7-9 and TRBJ1-3, with 8 bases fitting TRBD1. The CDR3 totals 16 residues. The J segment lost 0 bases and the V segment lost 5 bases, leaving 6 bases of the junction unmatched. Germline CDR1 reads SEHNR; CDR2 reads FQNEAQ (reference sequence). CDR3 nucleotides: TGTGCCAGCAGCCCCCGACAGGGGAGCTCTGGAAACACCATATATTTT. Encoded protein: CASSPRQGSSGNTIYF.

This clonotype has a handful of counts. One base away lies a much larger clone, so this may be a sequencing read error. The chain couples TRBV7-7 to TRBJ2-7, with D hard to call. V shed 3 bases and J shed 0 bases, with 12 bases lying between them. The CDR3 consists of 15 residues. Germline V lookup: CDR1 SSHAT, CDR2 FNYEAQ (reference sequence). CDR3 residues: CASSFLVGSSYEQYF. CDR3 bases: TGTGCCAGCAGCTTTCTAGTGGGAAGCTCCTACGAGCAGTACTTC.

This clonotype was counted ten times or more. The rearrangement uses TRBV7-9 and TRBJ1-2; D unresolved. The CDR3 is 14 residues long. V was pared by 5 bases and J by 8 bases, with 18 bases between. Germline CDR1 SEHNR, CDR2 FQNEAQ (reference sequence). CDR3 in amino acids: CASSQSWVPGGYTF. The CDR3 DNA reads as TGTGCCAGCAGCCAATCCTGGGTCCCTGGCGGCTACACCTTC.

This chain links TRBV13 with TRBJ2-1; D is perhaps TRBD1 or TRBD2 (5 bases each). The CDR3 has 16 amino acids. Germline V CDR1 and CDR2: PRHDT, FYEKMQ (reference sequence). The ends were cut back, 0 bases at V and 2 bases at J, with 11 bases in the middle. CDR3 DNA: TGTGCCAGCAGCTTAGGGCACAGGAGGACCTACAATGAGCAGTTCTTC. It specifies CASSLGHRRTYNEQFF.

This clonotype was observed many times. The chain uses TRBV27 and TRBJ1-1; TRBD1 is a possible D gene (6 bases). CDR3 length: 13 residues. Deletions cut 1 base from V and 8 bases from J, with 11 bases between. Germline loops: CDR1 MNHEY, CDR2 SMNVEV (reference sequence). CDR3 sequence: CASSLFVQGEAFF. CDR3 nucleotide sequence: TGTGCCAGCAGTTTATTTGTCCAGGGGGAAGCTTTCTTT.

This chain uses TRBV20-1 with TRBJ2-2; TRBD2 aligns across 8 bases. J gave up 6 bases and V 0 bases, and 0 bases lay outside the gene matches. Per the germline V gene, CDR1 is DFQATT and CDR2 is SNEGSKA (reference sequence). The CDR3 sequence is 13 residues long. DNA for the CDR3: TGCAGTGCTAGAGAGGGACTAGCCGGGGAGCTGTTTTTT. Protein: CSAREGLAGELFF.

This clonotype was counted a few times. The V and J genes are TRBV18 and TRBJ1-6, with D perhaps TRBD1 (5 bases). CDR1 and CDR2 (germline): KGHSH, LQKENI. Trimming cost V 1 base and J 6 bases, with 10 bases left between them. The CDR3 sequence is 15 residues long. The CDR3 nucleotides read TGTGCCAGCTCACCACTCGGGGGAACTAATTCACCCCTCCACTTT. This codes for CASSPLGGTNSPLHF.

This clonotype was recorded many times. This chain uses TRBV2 with TRBJ2-1; TRBD2 matches 8 bases. This CDR3 has 15 residues. Trimming removed 5 bases from V and 3 bases from J; junction bases left unmatched: 6. The germline gives CDR1 SNHLY, CDR2 FYNNEI. The CDR3 is CASSPKAGDYNEQFF. DNA of the CDR3: TGTGCCAGCAGTCCTAAAGCGGGAGACTACAATGAGCAGTTCTTC.

This clonotype was found many times. This chain joins TRBV20-1 and TRBJ1-1, with 9 bases that match TRBD1. The germline CDR1 and CDR2 sequences are DFQATT and SNEGSKA (reference sequence). Germline trimming cut 3 bases from V and 4 bases from J; bases unmatched to any gene: 15. The CDR3 runs 17 residues. The CDR3 DNA reads as TGCAGTGCTAGGCCAGTCCCGGGACAGGGAACGGTCACTGAAGCTTTCTTT. Amino acid sequence: CSARPVPGQGTVTEAFF.

Ten or more counts support this clonotype. The chain joins TRBV6-1 to TRBJ2-2; D uncertain. The germline CDR1 and CDR2 sequences are MNHNS and SASEGT. The ends were cut back, 5 bases at V and 4 bases at J, with 8 bases in the middle. This CDR3 has 13 residues. The CDR3 loop is CASSYRSTGELFF. CDR3 DNA: TGTGCCAGCAGTTATCGTAGCACCGGGGAGCTGTTTTTT.

This clonotype was counted only a few times. The gene calls are TRBV12-3 or TRBV12-4 and TRBJ1-4; D remains unclear. The CDR3 loop spans 13 amino acids. Trimming pared 8 bases from V and 4 bases from J, leaving 11 bases between. The CDR3 DNA is TGTGCCAGCGGAAGAGACGGTAATGAAAAACTGTTTTTT. Translated, it gives CASGRDGNEKLFF.

As regards this clonotype: This sequence may be a read error, since a much larger clone differs from it by one base. The gene calls are TRBV7-2 and TRBJ2-7; maybe TRBD1 (7 bases). CDR1 SGHTA and CDR2 FQGNSA come from the germline V gene. The CDR3 has 14 amino acids. This chain's CDR3 is CASSLIQGGYEQCF. In DNA form, the CDR3 reads TGTGCCAGCAGCTTGATCCAGGGGGGATACGAGCAGTGCTTC. Together with reference TRBV7-2 and TRBJ2-7, the CDR3 gives the full variable domain: GAGVSQSPSNKVTEKGKDVELRCDPISGHTALYWYRQSLGQGLEFLIYFQGNSAPDKSGLPSDRFSAERTGGSVSTLTIQRTQQEDSAVYLCASSLIQGGYEQCFGPGTRLTVT.

This sequence joins TRBV7-9 and TRBJ2-1; 12 bases align to TRBD2. Unmatched junction bases numbered 12, after V lost 5 bases and J lost 7 bases. CDR1 is SEHNR and CDR2 is FQNEAQ in the germline V gene (reference sequence). CDR3 length equals 17 residues. CDR3 sequence (DNA): TGTGCCAGCAGCGACCGGACTAGCGGGACCCGGGGGAATGAGCAGTTCTTC. It translates to CASSDRTSGTRGNEQFF.

This clonotype appeared many times. The chain is built from TRBV28 and TRBJ1-1; possible D gene TRBD1, 5 bases. This CDR3 comprises 15 residues. Trimming removed 3 bases from V and 0 bases from J, with 11 bases in between. Germline V gives CDR1 MDHEN, CDR2 SYDVKM. The CDR3 region has the DNA TGTGCCAGCAGTTTTTTGCGGGGGGTGAACACTGAAGCTTTCTTT. As protein: CASSFLRGVNTEAFF. The complete variable domain, with remaining parts taken from reference TRBV28 and TRBJ1-1, reads DVKVTQSSRYLVKRTGEKVFLECVQDMDHENMFWYRQDPGLGLRLIYFSYDVKMKEKGDIPEGYSVSREKKERFSLILESASTNQTSMYLCASSFLRGVNTEAFFGQGTRLTVV.

This clonotype was seen many times. The gene calls are TRBV5-1 and TRBJ2-2, with D possibly being TRBD1 or TRBD2 (5 bases each). The germline CDR1 and CDR2 sequences are SGHRS and YFSETQ. This CDR3 is built from 15 residues. Trimming removed 3 bases at V and 0 bases at J, with 9 bases between. The CDR3 DNA reads as TGCGCCAGCAGCTCCGGGACCACGAACACCGGGGAGCTGTTTTTT. Protein: CASSSGTTNTGELFF.

This clonotype was detected many times. V and J are TRBV27 and TRBJ1-2, with D possibly TRBD1 on 6 matching bases. V shed 3 bases and J shed 6 bases, with 23 bases lying between them. Germline V CDR1 and CDR2: MNHEY, SMNVEV (reference sequence). The CDR3 totals 17 residues. CDR3 protein: CASSFSIQGLIGNGYTF. The CDR3 bases are TGTGCCAGCAGTTTTTCCATCCAGGGGCTAATCGGAAATGGCTACACCTTC.

The J gene is TRBJ2-1, the V gene TRBV7-2; 8 bases match TRBD2. The CDR3 consists of 14 residues. With V trimmed by 5 bases and J by 9 bases, 9 bases remained unmatched. Germline V gene data show CDR1 as SGHTA and CDR2 as FQGNSA. The CDR3 spells CASSPRGGVIEQFF. In nucleotides, the CDR3 is TGTGCCAGCAGCCCCCGGGGGGGGGTAATTGAGCAGTTCTTC.

This clonotype was observed many times. J is TRBJ2-1 and V is TRBV30, with 7 bases identical to TRBD2. The CDR3 is 15 amino acids. Trimming removed 0 bases from V and 3 bases from J; junction bases left unmatched: 5. The germline V gene encodes CDR1 GTSNPN and CDR2 SVGIG (reference sequence). The CDR3 spells CAWSVGLADYNEQFF. The DNA of the CDR3 is TGTGCCTGGAGTGTAGGGCTAGCGGACTACAATGAGCAGTTCTTC.

This clonotype has a handful of counts. The CDR3 coding sequence is TGTGCCAGCAGCTTATGGACTAGCATCTCCGCCGGGGAGCTGTTTTTT. Protein product: CASSLWTSISAGELFF. This chain links TRBV7-2 with TRBJ2-2, with 8 bases fitting TRBD2. Germline trimming cut 2 bases from V and 6 bases from J; bases unmatched to any gene: 8. Germline CDR1 reads SGHTA; CDR2 reads FQGNSA. The CDR3 consists of 16 residues. Complete variable domain (other parts from reference TRBV7-2 and TRBJ2-2): GAGVSQSPSNKVTEKGKDVELRCDPISGHTALYWYRQSLGQGLEFLIYFQGNSAPDKSGLPSDRFSAERTGGSVSTLTIQRTQQEDSAVYLCASSLWTSISAGELFFGEGSRLTVL.

This clonotype turned up a few times. The rearrangement links TRBV29-1 to TRBJ2-3; TRBD2 matches 11 bases. Trimming took 6 bases from V and 3 from J; bases not matched to a gene: 8. The CDR3 is made up of 15 amino acids. CDR1 is SQVTM, CDR2 ANQGSEA, per germline. The CDR3 loop reads CSVLLAGGGTDTQYF. DNA of the CDR3: TGCAGCGTCCTCTTAGCGGGAGGGGGTACAGATACGCAGTATTTT.

This clonotype turned up a few times. V gene TRBV5-1 combines with J gene TRBJ2-5; 10 positions agree with TRBD1. Germline V gene lookup returns CDR1 SGHRS and CDR2 YFSETQ. The CDR3 spans 15 residues. V dropped 4 bases and J dropped 5; count of bases not matched to a gene: 8. The CDR3 DNA follows: TGCGCCAGCAGCAGGGGACAGGGGTCTTACGAGACCCAGTACTTC. It specifies CASSRGQGSYETQYF.

This clonotype was counted many times. The chain is built from TRBV7-2 and TRBJ1-2, with TRBD1 as a possible D gene (5 bases). CDR1 is SGHTA, CDR2 FQGNSA, per germline. The CDR3 length is 13 residues. V lost 1 base, J lost 4 bases, and 7 bases lay in between. The CDR3 DNA reads TGTGCCAGCAGCTTAGAGGGGTTCTATGGCTACACCTTC. It encodes CASSLEGFYGYTF.

This clonotype was seen many times. This chain connects TRBV7-9 to TRBJ2-7, with TRBD1 matching 8 bases. CDR1 and CDR2 from the germline V gene are SEHNR and FQNEAQ (reference sequence). The trim removed 5 bases at V and 3 bases at J, leaving 12 bases unmatched. The CDR3 extends over 16 amino acids. Here the CDR3 reads CASSRTWGDRSYEQYF. The CDR3 DNA reads as TGTGCCAGCAGCAGGACCTGGGGGGACAGGAGCTACGAGCAGTACTTC.

The chain couples TRBV6-1 to TRBJ2-1; 14 bases map to TRBD2. There are 15 residues in the CDR3. V dropped 6 bases and J dropped 9; count of bases not matched to a gene: 7. Germline CDR1 MNHNS, CDR2 SASEGT. CDR3 loop: CASRGLAGVLIEQFF. Here the CDR3 DNA reads TGTGCCAGCAGGGGACTAGCGGGAGTATTGATTGAGCAGTTCTTC.

At least ten counts were recorded for this clonotype. This chain links TRBV12-3 or TRBV12-4 with TRBJ2-1, with TRBD2 identical over 11 bases. V lost 2 bases, J lost 3 bases, and 18 bases stayed unmatched. The CDR3 length is 21 residues. CDR3 coding DNA: TGTGCCAGCAGTTTATCATCAGGGAGGGTAGCGGGGGGGCGAGTCTACAATGAGCAGTTCTTC. The encoded protein is CASSLSSGRVAGGRVYNEQFF.